The 2 T cell receptor beta chains below were found in one sample sequenced in a study of OX40 agonist ivuxolimab in advanced cancers. The method was immunoSEQ multiplex PCR; TCRdb's version includes in-frame clones alone and lacks a portion of them. The sample lists 65,000 or so clones, roughly 85% occurring once. Specimen: CD4+ or CD8+ T cells sorted from blood, collected in a trial of the OX40 agonist ivuxolimab. The origin of the receptors is an adult with an advanced solid tumor such as melanoma, head and neck, liver or kidney cancer.

The V gene is TRBV7-9, the J gene TRBJ2-5; D tentatively fits TRBD1 or TRBD2 (5 bases each). This CDR3 is built from 16 residues. Germline V gene sequence: CDR1 SEHNR, CDR2 FQNEAQ (reference sequence). Trimming left V 1 base short and J 0 bases short, with 12 bases between. The DNA of the CDR3 is TGTGCCAGCAGCTTAGATTTTGGGGGTTACCAAGAGACCCAGTACTTC. It specifies CASSLDFGGYQETQYF.

The CDR3 is CASSLEGAAGELFF. In nucleotides, the CDR3 is TGTGCCAGCAGCTTGGAAGGGGCCGCCGGGGAGCTGTTTTTT. The chain joins TRBV5-6 to TRBJ2-2, with a tentative D call TRBD1 (5 bases). V lost 0 bases to trimming and J lost 6 bases, with 9 bases between them. Germline V lookup: CDR1 SGHDT, CDR2 YYEEEE. This CDR3 has 14 residues.